This TCR beta chain emerged from a study of a mutant IDH1 vaccine in newly diagnosed glioma (dated by TCRdb to the early 2020s). About the full investigation: Vaccination started 4-6 weeks after radiotherapy alone, or was given together with temozolomide cycles in the groups whose treatment included chemotherapy. Of the 25 to 35 treated patients, around 62% were male and 37.5% were female, and a mean age of around 40 years was recorded. Before enrollment, patients had received standard therapy of radiotherapy alone, temozolomide alone, or radiochemotherapy with temozolomide; most received the combination. Visit V12 was the week-35 safety follow-up and visit V13 was the week-47 end of study. Peripheral blood was collected at six visits: V03 (baseline), V05, V07, V10, V12 and V13. For exploratory analyses, approximately 25 treated patients had longitudinal TCRB deep sequencing done wherever samples were available. General study outcomes and caveats: Vaccine-induced immune responses across multiple MHC alleles were detected in around 92% of patients. The authors noted that analyses of patient blood samples could not be reproduced because of sample limitations. No apparent relationship was observed between pseudoprogression and alterations in the top peripheral T cell clonotypes detected by TCRB sequencing. Selection of PBMC samples for TCRB deep sequencing was based on availability.

Of note for this clone: What this receptor recognizes is not known. Base qualities are not recorded, but no much larger clone differs from it by a single base.

Library generation was performed with the immunoSEQ multiplex PCR assay. Rearranged TCR beta chain sequences were amplified with the hsTCRB Kit following the manufacturer's protocol. Sequencing of TCRB libraries was carried out on an Illumina MiSeq. On the study's bioinformatics: Demultiplexing, trimming and gene mapping were performed with the kit vendor's proprietary platform. TCRdb carries this immuneACCESS record with in-frame sequences only. Its versions omit some clonotypes, under half of them owing to an unresolved V gene in the studies checked, with the rest unexplained. V and J calls and clone size are as listed in that table; D and trimming were resolved from the DNA. The sample table shows over 50,000 clones, and more than 75% are seen once. The leading ten clones occupy about 4.9% of the sample. Its CDR3 holds 13 amino acids, cysteine through phenylalanine. The retained sequence is limited to the CDR3, 39 bases, with the frame set at the first base. Trimming removed 6 bases from V and 2 bases from J, leaving 12 bases between the germline ends. CDR1 and CDR2 (SGHNT, YYREEE) derive from the germline V gene (reference sequence).

The sample's time point label is to be understood as: week 47, end of study. Each vaccine dose, consisting of 300 ug of a 20-mer mutant IDH1 peptide in Montanide, was administered subcutaneously with topical imiquimod. Eight vaccinations were administered to patients in weeks 1, 3, 5, 7, 11, 15, 19 and 23, corresponding to visits V03 through V10. All donors had newly diagnosed IDH1-mutant astrocytomas of WHO grade 3 or 4 that showed loss of nuclear ATRX. The samples were drawn from NOA16, a multicentre, single-arm, open-label phase I trial in Germany that tested a mutant IDH1 peptide vaccine in humans for the first time. Genomic DNA for TCRB sequencing was extracted from EDTA blood using the DNeasy Blood and Tissue Kit.

This receptor was taken from a middle-aged woman with glioma. Some clones in this sample may be carry-over from other donors' samples. The sequences come from PBMCs, collected from a glioma patient whose treatment included an IDH1 peptide vaccine. The V and J segments used are TRBV5-4 and TRBJ2-7; TRBD2 could be the D gene, as 5 bases match. The DNA reads TGTGCCAGCACCCCTCGGGGTACCTACGAGCAGTACTTC. This encodes CASTPRGTYEQYF.